These 14 T cell receptor beta chains originate from one sample sequenced in a study of blood T cell repertoires in COVID-19. Profiled with immunoSEQ multiplex PCR; TCRdb holds only in-frame clones, not every one. The sample records roughly 230,000 clones, roughly 80% being singletons. What was sequenced was peripheral blood. All receptors come from a woman older than 75 with acute or convalescent COVID-19.

The V and J genes are TRBV6-5 and TRBJ1-2; the match to TRBD1 covers 7 bases. Germline CDR1 is MNHEY and CDR2 is SVGAGI. V was clipped by 6 bases and J by 2 bases; unmatched bases: 6. The CDR3 is made up of 14 amino acids. The CDR3 DNA reads TGTGCCAGCAGCTTCTCGGGACAGAACTATGGCTACACCTTC. Protein: CASSFSGQNYGYTF.

The chain is built from TRBV11-2 and TRBJ2-7; possible D gene TRBD2, 6 bases. This CDR3 is built from 17 residues. Germline V CDR1 and CDR2: SGHAT, FQNNGV. V gave up 5 bases and J gave up 0 bases, with 20 bases separating them. CDR3 sequence (DNA): TGTGCCAGCAGCCTCACCGATAGCGGATCAAGCTCCTACGAGCAGTACTTC. Translated, it gives CASSLTDSGSSSYEQYF. The full variable domain, with the rest looked up from reference TRBV11-2 and TRBJ2-7, is EAGVAQSPRYKIIEKRQSVAFWCNPISGHATLYWYQQILGQGPKLLIQFQNNGVVDDSQLPKDRFSAERLKGVDSTLKIQPAKLEDSAVYLCASSLTDSGSSSYEQYFGPGTRLTVT.

The chain has TRBV4-2 and TRBJ2-1, with TRBD2 matching over 12 bases. V dropped 0 bases and J dropped 15; count of bases not matched to a gene: 12. Germline CDR1 LGHNA, CDR2 YNFKEQ. The CDR3 contains 16 residues. CDR3 amino acids: CASSQDTPSGRAMVFF. As DNA, the CDR3 is TGTGCCAGCAGCCAAGATACCCCTAGCGGGAGGGCCATGGTGTTCTTC.

This chain links TRBV18 with TRBJ1-1; 8 nucleotides match TRBD1. V dropped 5 bases and J dropped 1; count of bases not matched to a gene: 3. Germline CDR1 is KGHSH and CDR2 is LQKENI. This CDR3 contains 14 residues. As DNA, the CDR3 is TGTGCCAGCTCATTCAGGGGGCAGAACACTGAAGCTTTCTTT. Translating it yields CASSFRGQNTEAFF.

V gene TRBV19 combines with J gene TRBJ1-1; TRBD1 is a possible D gene (5 bases). CDR3 length: 13 residues. Trimming took 6 bases from V and 0 from J, leaving 8 bases between them. The germline V gene has CDR1 LNHDA and CDR2 SQIVND (reference sequence). The CDR3 here is CASSLTVNTEAFF. In DNA form, the CDR3 reads TGTGCCAGTAGCTTGACAGTGAACACTGAAGCTTTCTTT.

The rearrangement joins TRBV6-2 or TRBV6-3 to TRBJ2-7; D is uncertain. Germline V gene lookup returns CDR1 MNHEY and CDR2 SVGEGT. The V gene lost 2 bases and the J gene lost 2 bases, with 7 bases spanning the gap. The CDR3 has 13 residues. CDR3 sequence reads: CASSYRAPYEQYF. CDR3 sequence (DNA): TGTGCCAGCAGTTACCGAGCCCCCTACGAGCAGTACTTC.

The rearrangement links TRBV6-5 to TRBJ1-3; a possible D gene is TRBD1 (6 bases). Germline V gives CDR1 MNHEY, CDR2 SVGAGI. Trimming took off 6 bases at V and 0 bases at J, with 12 bases between the two ends. The CDR3 consists of 15 residues. CDR3 protein: CASRLDRTSGNTIYF. The CDR3 bases are TGTGCCAGCAGGCTGGACAGAACCTCTGGAAACACCATATATTTT.

The chain recombines TRBV9 with TRBJ2-3; 8 bases are a match to TRBD2. The CDR3 is 16 residues long. Germline loops: CDR1 SGDLS, CDR2 YYNGEE. The V segment lost 0 bases and the J segment 6 bases; nucleotides outside the gene matches: 9. For the CDR3, the DNA is TGTGCCAGCAGCGTAGCAGGTCGGGGGGGCATTGATACGCAGTATTTT. It codes for CASSVAGRGGIDTQYF.

The genes are TRBV6-1 and TRBJ1-4, with 9 bases matching TRBD1. Germline CDR1 is MNHNS and CDR2 is SASEGT. Germline trimming cut 4 bases from V and 0 bases from J; bases unmatched to any gene: 6. The CDR3 loop spans 17 amino acids. CDR3 bases: TGTGCCAGCAGTGCCCCGGGACAGGGACCAACTAATGAAAAACTGTTTTTT. It yields the protein CASSAPGQGPTNEKLFF.

This rearrangement joins TRBV7-6 to TRBJ2-3; 12 positions agree with TRBD2. Looked up from germline, CDR1 is SGHVS and CDR2 is FNYEAQ. This CDR3 has 15 residues. Losses at the gene ends were 2 bases for V and 5 bases for J; bases not matched to a gene: 2. This CDR3 reads CASSLLAGGEDTQYF. In nucleotides, the CDR3 is TGTGCCAGCAGCTTACTAGCGGGAGGGGAAGATACGCAGTATTTT.

The chain links TRBV7-9 to TRBJ2-7; 7 bases are a match to TRBD2. This CDR3 spans 15 amino acids. Germline CDR1 reads SEHNR; CDR2 reads FQNEAQ (reference sequence). V lost 7 bases, J lost 0 bases, and 9 bases stayed unmatched. In DNA, the CDR3 is TGTGCCAGCACCCGTCCCGGGGGGAGCTCCTACGAGCAGTACTTC. It encodes CASTRPGGSSYEQYF. Full variable domain (rest looked up from reference TRBV7-9 and TRBJ2-7): DTGVSQNPRHKITKRGQNVTFRCDPISEHNRLYWYRQTLGQGPEFLTYFQNEAQLEKSRLLSDRFSAERPKGSFSTLEIQRTEQGDSAMYLCASTRPGGSSYEQYFGPGTRLTVT.

The rearrangement uses TRBV9 and TRBJ1-2, with D hard to call. The CDR3 runs 15 residues. The V end lost 0 bases, the J end lost 6 bases, and 15 bases lay between the germline ends. Germline values: CDR1 SGDLS, CDR2 YYNGEE. CDR3 in amino acids: CASSVAGVLGNGYTF. The CDR3 DNA sequence: TGTGCCAGCAGCGTAGCTGGGGTCCTCGGGAATGGCTACACCTTC.

The chain has TRBV6-5 and TRBJ1-6; no reliable D call. The CDR3 has 15 residues. V lost 8 bases and J 5 bases, leaving 16 bases between the germline ends. Germline V gives CDR1 MNHEY, CDR2 SVGAGI. CDR3 amino acids: CASWQAPGNNSPLHF. The CDR3 coding sequence is TGTGCCAGCTGGCAAGCCCCCGGGAATAATTCACCCCTCCACTTT.

The chain couples TRBV24-1 to TRBJ2-3; D remains ambiguous. This CDR3 has 12 amino acids. The V end lost 1 base, the J end lost 6 bases, and 4 bases lay between the germline ends. Germline V gives CDR1 KGHDR, CDR2 SFDVKD. The CDR3, as DNA: TGTGCCACCAGTGATTTTAGCGATACGCAGTATTTT. Translating it yields CATSDFSDTQYF.